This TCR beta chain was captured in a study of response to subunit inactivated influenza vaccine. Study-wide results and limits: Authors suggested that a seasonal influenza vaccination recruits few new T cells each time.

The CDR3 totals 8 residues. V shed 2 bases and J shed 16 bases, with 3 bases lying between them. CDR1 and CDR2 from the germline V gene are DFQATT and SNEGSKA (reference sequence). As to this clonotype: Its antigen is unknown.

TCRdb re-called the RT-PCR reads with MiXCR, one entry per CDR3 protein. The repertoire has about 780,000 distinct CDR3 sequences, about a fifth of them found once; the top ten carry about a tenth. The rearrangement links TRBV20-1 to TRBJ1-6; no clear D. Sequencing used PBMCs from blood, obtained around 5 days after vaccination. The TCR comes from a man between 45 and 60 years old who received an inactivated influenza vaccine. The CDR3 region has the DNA TGCAGTGCTAGACCTCTCCACTTT. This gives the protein CSARPLHF.